In this sample, the clone carrying this T cell receptor (beta chain) turned up many times. The CDR3 spans 13 residues. V lost 6 bases to trimming and J lost 3 bases; unmatched junction nucleotides: 3. The germline V gene has CDR1 SGHKS and CDR2 YYEKEE (reference sequence). The data derive from a study of T-cell reconstitution after alpha-beta-depleted transplantation in children. Unique molecular identifiers featured in how the TCRbeta library was prepared. TCRdb reanalysed the PCR reads using MiXCR and keeps one entry per CDR3 protein. Here the sample spans 100,000 to 120,000 distinct CDR3 sequences, 10% being singletons.

The sequence came from a human donor who donated a stem cell graft to a child with acute lymphoblastic leukemia. The source material was PBMCs from the stem cell graft donor, sampled from the stem cell graft. V usage is TRBV5-5 and J usage is TRBJ2-7; 10 nucleotides align to TRBD1. The CDR3 DNA reads TGTGCCAGCAAGGGACAGGGGAACTACGAGCAGTACTTC. It is translated as CASKGQGNYEQYF. Full variable domain (missing parts from reference TRBV5-5 and TRBJ2-7): DAGVTQSPTHLIKTRGQQVTLRCSPISGHKSVSWYQQVLGQGPQFIFQYYEKEERGRGNFPDRFSARQFPNYSSELNVNALLLGDSALYLCASKGQGNYEQYFGPGTRLTVT.